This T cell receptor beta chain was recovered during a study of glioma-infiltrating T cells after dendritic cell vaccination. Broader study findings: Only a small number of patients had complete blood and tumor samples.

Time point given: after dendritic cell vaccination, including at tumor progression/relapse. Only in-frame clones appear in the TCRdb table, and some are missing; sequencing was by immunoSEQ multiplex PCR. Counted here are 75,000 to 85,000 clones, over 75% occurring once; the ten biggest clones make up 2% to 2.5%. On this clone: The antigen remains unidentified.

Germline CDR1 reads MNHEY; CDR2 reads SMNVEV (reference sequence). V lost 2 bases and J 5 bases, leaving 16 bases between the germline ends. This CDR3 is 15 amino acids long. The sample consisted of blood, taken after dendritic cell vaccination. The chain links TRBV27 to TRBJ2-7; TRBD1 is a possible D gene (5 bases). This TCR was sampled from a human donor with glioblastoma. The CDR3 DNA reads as TGTGCCAGCAGTTTAATGGACAAAAGTCTCGACGAGCAGTACTTC. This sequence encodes CASSLMDKSLDEQYF.